This T cell receptor beta chain was sequenced in a study of beta chain features in type 1 diabetes. In its sample, this clone was seen a few times. What it binds is not known. Study-level results: Individuals with type 1 diabetes displayed fewer insertions and more deletions at VDJ junctions. The study notes PCR might favor shorter templates equally in patients and controls.

Averaging about 100 mL, one heparinised blood draw was given by each donor. The V gene's germline CDR1 is SGHNT and CDR2 YENEEA. V gave up 3 bases and J gave up 4 bases; unmatched junction bases: 6. The CDR3 runs 14 residues. The entirety of the isolated RNA underwent reverse transcription, so expressed TCRB transcripts were sequenced. Sequenced by immunoSEQ multiplex PCR; TCRdb stores in-frame clones only, minus some. The top ten clones hold about 0.48% of a sample with 80,000 to 90,000 clones, roughly 31% of them seen once. Sequencing input: stem cell memory CD4+ T cells from blood. The receptor comes from a woman under 30 in good health. The chain combines TRBV11-3 with TRBJ2-7; 7 nucleotides align to TRBD2. DNA of the CDR3: TGTGCCAGCAGCTTCGGGCGGGAGAGGTACGAGCAGTACTTC. The encoded protein is CASSFGRERYEQYF.